This T cell receptor beta chain was found in a study of cytomegalovirus exposure and HLA in healthy donors. Study background: Researchers found that under 90% of over 350 genotyped donors fell within the Caucasian-associated ancestry cluster.

Germline V lookup: CDR1 KGHSH, CDR2 LQKENI. The CDR3 has 16 residues. V shed 0 bases, J shed 5 bases, and the junction held 3 bases outside the gene matches. Comment on this clone: Its specificity is unknown.

Study-level points and caveats: In vitro experiments confirmed that three CMV-associated chains were specific for CMV antigens. Immune exposure data for these donors was limited to CMV serostatus.

It was with 60 Vbeta and 13 Jbeta primers that the PCR ran. The protocol was immunoSEQ multiplex PCR, while the TCRdb copy is restricted to in-frame clones and leaves out a portion. The sample holds approximately 120,000 clones; 69% are singletons and the top ten take under 6.5%. V is TRBV18 and J is TRBJ2-2; 10 bases match TRBD2. Input material: PBMCs. The source is a woman aged 70-85 years in good health and CMV-seropositive. CDR3: CASSPPTSGETGELFF. CDR3 nucleotide sequence: TGTGCCAGCTCACCACCCACTAGCGGGGAAACCGGGGAGCTGTTTTTT.